This T cell receptor (beta chain) was recorded in a study of CD8 T cells in Susac syndrome. Reverse transcription used roughly 0.45 to 1 ug RNA and random hexamers. TCRdb re-called the immunoSEQ multiplex PCR reads through MiXCR, storing one row per CDR3 protein. The repertoire consists of 100,000 to 150,000 distinct CDR3 sequences, with 90% to 95% occurring once and the leading ten covering more than 0.095%. There are 14 residues in the CDR3. Per germline, CDR1 SGHVS and CDR2 FQNEAQ. V shed 7 bases and J shed 0 bases, with 9 bases lying between them. The rearrangement uses TRBV7-8 and TRBJ2-2, with D unclear. The sequencing input was CD4+ T cells from PBMCs. The source is a human donor in good health. CDR3 loop: CASKTTTNTGELFF. In nucleotides, the CDR3 is TGTGCCAGCAAGACCACCACGAACACCGGGGAGCTGTTTTTT.